Each of the 22 T cell receptor beta chains below was sequenced from the same sample in a study of early T cells in non-severe SARS-CoV-2 infection. TCRdb reprocessed the 5' RACE reads via MiXCR and lists one record per CDR3 protein. The sample shows tens of thousands of distinct CDR3 sequences, about an eighth of them seen only once. Sequences were derived from whole blood, sampled at baseline. The source is an adult who was a healthcare worker with PCR-confirmed SARS-CoV-2 infection or an uninfected control (not recorded which).

This clonotype was seen at least ten times. The chain carries TRBV11-2 and TRBJ2-3; 13 nucleotides match TRBD2. CDR3 length: 18 residues. After removal of 4 bases from V and 6 bases from J, the junction contained 13 bases not matched to a gene. Looked up from germline, CDR1 is SGHAT and CDR2 is FQNNGV. The CDR3 here is CASSYFRTSGGQGDTQYF. The CDR3, as DNA: TGTGCCAGCAGCTACTTCCGGACTAGCGGGGGTCAAGGGGATACGCAGTATTTT.

In this sample, this clonotype turned up a few times. The gene calls are TRBV5-1 and TRBJ2-5; TRBD2 is a possible D gene (6 bases). The germline gives CDR1 SGHRS, CDR2 YFSETQ. Trimming took 4 bases from V and 4 from J, leaving 17 bases between them. The CDR3 runs to 15 residues. CDR3 region: CASSPRDSGGETQYF. The CDR3 bases are TGCGCCAGCAGCCCCCGGGACTCCGGCGGAGAGACCCAGTACTTC.

This clonotype was seen many times. The genes are TRBV20-1 and TRBJ2-3; D remains unclear. The CDR3 sequence is 15 residues long. Germline values: CDR1 DFQATT, CDR2 SNEGSKA (reference sequence). Trimming removed 0 bases at V and 2 bases at J, with 12 bases between. The CDR3 DNA follows: TGCAGTGCTAGAGATTATGGACCAAACACAGATACGCAGTATTTT. Translated, it gives CSARDYGPNTDTQYF.

The rearrangement uses TRBV27 and TRBJ2-1, with 7 bases matching TRBD1. Germline loops: CDR1 MNHEY, CDR2 SMNVEV (reference sequence). After removal of 4 bases from V and 10 bases from J, the junction contained 19 bases not matched to a gene. This CDR3 spans 17 amino acids. The CDR3 DNA sequence: TGTGCCAGCAGTTCCATCTCCCTCCCTACTGACAGGGCAGAGCAGTTCTTC. Its translation: CASSSISLPTDRAEQFF.

The rearrangement joins TRBV6-5 to TRBJ2-5; TRBD2 matches 11 bases. Trimming took 2 bases from V and 4 from J; bases not matched to a gene: 6. Germline V gives CDR1 MNHEY, CDR2 SVGAGI. The CDR3 is 16 residues long. The CDR3 protein is CASSYGTSGQGETQYF. Written as DNA, the CDR3 is TGTGCCAGCAGTTACGGGACTAGCGGACAGGGAGAGACCCAGTACTTC.

The chain is built from TRBV7-6 and TRBJ2-3, with a tentative D call TRBD2 (6 bases). With 3 bases removed from V and 2 bases from J, the gap between germline ends came to 12 bases. Germline V gene lookup returns CDR1 SGHVS and CDR2 FNYEAQ. The CDR3 runs 15 residues. The DNA for the CDR3 is TGTGCCAGCAGCTTTCGAGGCGGGGTCACAGATACGCAGTATTTT. It is translated as CASSFRGGVTDTQYF.

This clonotype was observed many times. The chain uses TRBV7-3 and TRBJ2-3; D unclear. This CDR3 spans 15 amino acids. With 5 bases removed from V and 2 bases from J, the gap between germline ends came to 14 bases. Germline V lookup: CDR1 SGHTA, CDR2 FQGTGA. Here the CDR3 reads CASSRMPGTTDTQYF. Here the CDR3 DNA reads TGTGCCAGCAGCCGAATGCCGGGTACCACAGATACGCAGTATTTT.

Details on this clonotype: Sequence at one end of the junction differs from germline and may be a read error. The chain is built from TRBV7-2 and TRBJ2-7, with D uncertain. This CDR3 has 12 residues. Germline assignment: CDR1 SGHTA and CDR2 FQGNSA. CDR3 in DNA: TGTGCCAGCAGATTAGACTCGCCGGAGCAGTACTTC. Protein: CASRLDSPEQYF. The complete variable domain, with remaining parts taken from reference TRBV7-2 and TRBJ2-7, reads GAGVSQSPSNKVTEKGKDVELRCDPISGHTALYWYRQSLGQGLEFLIYFQGNSAPDKSGLPSDRFSAERTGGSVSTLTIQRTQQEDSAVYLCASRLDSPEQYFGPGTRLTVT.

This clonotype was counted at least ten times. The chain joins TRBV2 to TRBJ2-3, with D possibly matching TRBD2 (5 bases). Between the trimmed V and J ends, which lost 6 bases and 4 bases, there was a span of 14 bases. CDR3 length: 14 amino acids. Germline loops: CDR1 SNHLY, CDR2 FYNNEI. The CDR3 region has the DNA TGTGCCAGCAGCCGGGATCGCCAGGCAGATACGCAGTATTTT. The encoded protein is CASSRDRQADTQYF. The full variable domain, with the rest looked up from reference TRBV2 and TRBJ2-3, is EPEVTQTPSHQVTQMGQEVILRCVPISNHLYFYWYRQILGQKVEFLVSFYNNEISEKSEIFDDQFSVERPDGSNFTLKIRSTKLEDSAMYFCASSRDRQADTQYFGPGTRLTVL.

V gene TRBV30 combines with J gene TRBJ2-7; TRBD1 agrees at 8 bases. CDR1 is GTSNPN and CDR2 is SVGIG in the germline V gene (reference sequence). The V gene end was trimmed by 5 bases and the J gene end by 6 bases; junction bases not matched to a gene: 3. The CDR3 totals 11 residues. The CDR3 nucleotides read TGTGCCTGGGGACAGGGTCGCGAGCAGTACTTC. This encodes CAWGQGREQYF.

CDR3 protein: CSARDPRQRTDTQYF. The CDR3 DNA is TGCAGTGCTAGAGATCCCCGGCAGCGCACAGATACGCAGTATTTT. The V gene is TRBV20-1, the J gene TRBJ2-3; D ambiguous. Trimming cost V 0 bases and J 1 base, with 11 bases left between them. Germline V gene data show CDR1 as DFQATT and CDR2 as SNEGSKA (reference sequence). The CDR3 contains 15 residues.

The chain is built from TRBV9 and TRBJ2-3; D is uncertain. Germline V CDR1 and CDR2: SGDLS, YYNGEE. The CDR3 sequence is 12 residues long. Trimming left V 3 bases short and J 2 bases short, with 4 bases between. CDR3 nucleotides: TGTGCCAGCAGCGCCCACACAGATACGCAGTATTTT. It codes for CASSAHTDTQYF. Using reference TRBV9 and TRBJ2-3 for the parts outside the CDR3, the full variable domain is DSGVTQTPKHLITATGQRVTLRCSPRSGDLSVYWYQQSLDQGLQFLIQYYNGEERAKGNILERFSAQQFPDLHSELNLSSLELGDSALYFCASSAHTDTQYFGPGTRLTVL.

The chain is built from TRBV5-1 and TRBJ2-1; maybe TRBD1 (6 bases). The ends were cut back, 4 bases at V and 0 bases at J, with 11 bases in the middle. CDR1 is SGHRS, CDR2 YFSETQ, per germline. There are 15 residues in the CDR3. The CDR3, as DNA: TGCGCCAGCAGCCGGGACATAGGCTCCTACAATGAGCAGTTCTTC. Protein product: CASSRDIGSYNEQFF.

This clonotype was seen only a few times. V is TRBV4-1 and J is TRBJ1-1; D perhaps matches TRBD1 (6 bases). Germline CDR1 is MGHRA and CDR2 is YSYEKL. Trimming shortened V by 4 bases and J by 3 bases, and 9 bases separated the two germline ends. There are 13 residues in the CDR3. The CDR3 protein is CASSPSGDTEAFF. The DNA of the CDR3 is TGCGCCAGCAGCCCTTCAGGGGACACTGAAGCTTTCTTT.

This clonotype was observed a handful of times. The V and J genes are TRBV13 and TRBJ2-7; no clear D. Per germline, CDR1 PRHDT and CDR2 FYEKMQ (reference sequence). Trimming cost V 4 bases and J 2 bases, with 12 bases left between them. The length of the CDR3 is 14 residues. The CDR3 DNA reads as TGTGCCAGCAGCTACTCCGACACAGCCTACGAGCAGTACTTC. Its protein product is CASSYSDTAYEQYF.

The rearrangement uses TRBV29-1 and TRBJ2-5, with 7 positions matching TRBD1. The CDR3 contains 12 residues. V was pared by 4 bases and J by 9 bases, with 8 bases of the junction left unmatched. Germline V lookup: CDR1 SQVTM, CDR2 ANQGSEA. The CDR3 DNA reads as TGCAGCGTTGTGGGACAGTTGGTGCCCCAGTACTTC. It translates to CSVVGQLVPQYF.

This chain connects TRBV20-1 to TRBJ2-3, with 16 bases aligning to TRBD2. Germline V gene sequence: CDR1 DFQATT, CDR2 SNEGSKA (reference sequence). The V gene end was trimmed by 6 bases and the J gene end by 4 bases; junction bases not matched to a gene: 10. The CDR3 totals 17 residues. CDR3 nucleotides: TGCAGTGCCGCCGGGACTAGCGGGGGGGCCAGTCCAGATACGCAGTATTTT. Its translation: CSAAGTSGGASPDTQYF.

This clonotype was picked up a small number of times. V gene TRBV6-6 combines with J gene TRBJ1-4; 8 positions match TRBD1. Germline CDR1 is MNHNY and CDR2 is SVGAGI (reference sequence). This CDR3 is 20 amino acids long. The junction had 15 bases not matched to a gene; V was cut back by 2 bases and J by 1 base. This CDR3 is CASSYRRAGGGRITNEKLFF. The CDR3 nucleotides read TGTGCCAGCAGTTACCGGCGGGCAGGGGGCGGGCGAATAACTAATGAAAAACTGTTTTTT.

Turning to this clonotype: Mismatch with germline at one junction end may stem from a read error. The gene calls are TRBV18 and TRBJ2-7; D is possibly TRBD2 (5 bases). The CDR3 is made up of 13 amino acids. Germline CDR1 KGHSH, CDR2 LQKENI. The CDR3 nucleotides read TGTACCAGCTCAGTGGATTCGGGATCCGAGCAGTACTTC. Its protein product is CTSSVDSGSEQYF.

This clonotype was seen only a few times. The chain has TRBV7-2 and TRBJ2-5; D might be TRBD2 (6 bases). With 1 base removed from V and 0 bases from J, the gap between germline ends came to 9 bases. The CDR3 length is 15 residues. Per germline, CDR1 SGHTA and CDR2 FQGNSA. CDR3 region: CASSLGGIYQETQYF. The CDR3 DNA is TGTGCCAGCAGCTTAGGCGGGATCTACCAAGAGACCCAGTACTTC.

This clonotype was counted between two and nine times. The V gene is TRBV11-2, the J gene TRBJ2-7; tentative D call: TRBD1 (6 bases). V gave up 1 base and J gave up 3 bases, with 13 bases separating them. Germline V gene lookup returns CDR1 SGHAT and CDR2 FQNNGV. The CDR3 is made up of 15 amino acids. The CDR3 region has the DNA TGTGCCAGCAGCTTAGTTGGGACAAGAAACTACGAGCAGTACTTC. It is translated as CASSLVGTRNYEQYF.

The V gene is TRBV20-1, the J gene TRBJ2-7; TRBD2 agrees at 13 bases. The CDR3 is 19 residues long. The V gene end was trimmed by 4 bases and the J gene end by 4 bases; junction bases not matched to a gene: 19. CDR1 and CDR2 from the germline V gene are DFQATT and SNEGSKA (reference sequence). The CDR3 region has the DNA TGCAGTGCTACAACCTGGAGACTAGCGGGAGGCCCGAGGGGTTACGAGCAGTACTTC. Encoded protein: CSATTWRLAGGPRGYEQYF.